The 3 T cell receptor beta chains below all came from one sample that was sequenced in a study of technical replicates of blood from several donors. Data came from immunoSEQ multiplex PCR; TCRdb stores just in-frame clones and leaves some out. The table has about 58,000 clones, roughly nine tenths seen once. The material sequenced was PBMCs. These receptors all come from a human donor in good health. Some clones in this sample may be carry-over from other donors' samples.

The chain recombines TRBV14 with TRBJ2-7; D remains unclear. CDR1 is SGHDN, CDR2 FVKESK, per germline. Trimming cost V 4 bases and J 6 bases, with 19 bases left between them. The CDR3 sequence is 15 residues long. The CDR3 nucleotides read TGTGCCAGCAGCCCTGGCGGCGGCATATCGGTCGAGCAGTACTTC. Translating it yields CASSPGGGISVEQYF.

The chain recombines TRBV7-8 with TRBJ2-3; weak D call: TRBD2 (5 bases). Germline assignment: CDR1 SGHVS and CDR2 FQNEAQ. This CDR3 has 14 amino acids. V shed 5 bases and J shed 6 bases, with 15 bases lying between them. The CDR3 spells CASSRGSGGDTQYF. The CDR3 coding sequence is TGTGCCAGCAGCCGGGGTTCCGGTGGCGATACGCAGTATTTT. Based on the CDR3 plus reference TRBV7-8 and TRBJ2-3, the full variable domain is GAGVSQSPRYKVAKRGQDVALRCDPISGHVSLFWYQQALGQGPEFLTYFQNEAQLDKSGLPSDRFFAERPEGSVSTLKIQRTQQEDSAVYLCASSRGSGGDTQYFGPGTRLTVL.

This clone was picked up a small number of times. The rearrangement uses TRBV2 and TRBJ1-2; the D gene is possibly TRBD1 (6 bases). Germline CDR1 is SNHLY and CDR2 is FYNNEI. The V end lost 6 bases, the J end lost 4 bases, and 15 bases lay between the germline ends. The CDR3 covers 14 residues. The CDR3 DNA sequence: TGTGCCAGCAGAACAGGGCCTGGGGTCTATGGCTACACCTTC. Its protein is CASRTGPGVYGYTF.